This TCR beta chain came from a study of blood T cells in healthy people across ages. In regard to this clonotype: The antigen remains unidentified.

The study's findings and limits: It was not known whether donors were CMV positive (a possible confounder of expanded clonotype changes).

CDR3 size: 15 residues. Per germline, CDR1 LGHDT and CDR2 YNNKEL (reference sequence). V lost 2 bases, J lost 7 bases, and 8 bases stayed unmatched. A second PCR of 7 to 11 cycles used a sample-barcoded 5' primer and a J-beta primer mix. MiXCR was run by TCRdb on the 5' RACE reads, yielding one entry per CDR3 protein. The profile covers some 560,000 distinct CDR3 sequences, with about a quarter appearing a single time and about 3.9% taken by the ten largest. This sample was shared with a second study, whose subject was T cells of mothers and their children.

What was sequenced was blood. V and J are TRBV3-1 and TRBJ1-5; the match to TRBD1 covers 7 bases. This clonotype originated in a boy aged 2-9 years in good health. The CDR3 DNA reads TGTGCCAGCAGCCAAACCGGGACAGACGACCAGCCCCAGCATTTT. Encoded protein: CASSQTGTDDQPQHF.